A single sample is the source of the 3 T cell receptor beta chains below, sequenced in a study of cytomegalovirus exposure and HLA in healthy donors. Use of 60 Vbeta and 13 Jbeta primers characterized the PCR. Profiled with immunoSEQ multiplex PCR; TCRdb holds only in-frame clones, not every one. The sample has 80,000 or so clones, around 82% seen once. Sequenced input: PBMCs. The receptors were gathered from a man aged 40-55 years in good health and CMV-seronegative.

The rearrangement links TRBV7-2 to TRBJ1-3; 8 bases fit TRBD1. The CDR3 consists of 15 residues. V dropped 3 bases and J dropped 8; count of bases not matched to a gene: 9. Germline V gene sequence: CDR1 SGHTA, CDR2 FQGNSA. The CDR3 region is CASSFGLDRADTIYF. The CDR3 DNA follows: TGTGCCAGCAGCTTCGGCCTGGACAGGGCGGACACCATATATTTT.

The chain joins TRBV2 to TRBJ2-5; TRBD1 matches at 7 bases. The V and J ends lost 4 bases and 2 bases, in that order; junction bases with no gene match: 1. Germline V CDR1 and CDR2: SNHLY, FYNNEI. This CDR3 is 13 amino acids long. CDR3 bases: TGTGCCAGCAGTGCGGGACAGCAAGAGACCCAGTACTTC. Translation gives CASSAGQQETQYF.

The rearrangement joins TRBV7-9 to TRBJ1-5, with TRBD1 identical over 7 bases. J gave up 2 bases and V 5 bases, and 6 bases lay outside the gene matches. Germline V gene sequence: CDR1 SEHNR, CDR2 FQNEAQ (reference sequence). There are 15 residues in the CDR3. The CDR3 spells CASSPSRGRNQPQHF. The CDR3 DNA sequence: TGTGCCAGCAGCCCCTCGAGGGGGCGCAATCAGCCCCAGCATTTT. The complete variable domain, with remaining parts taken from reference TRBV7-9 and TRBJ1-5, reads DTGVSQNPRHKITKRGQNVTFRCDPISEHNRLYWYRQTLGQGPEFLTYFQNEAQLEKSRLLSDRFSAERPKGSFSTLEIQRTEQGDSAMYLCASSPSRGRNQPQHFGDGTRLSIL.